Listed below are T cell receptor beta chains from one sample, sequenced in a study of cytomegalovirus exposure and HLA in healthy donors. Clones were sequenced by immunoSEQ multiplex PCR, and TCRdb holds only the in-frame ones, with some missing. Its table records about 140,000 clones. Specimen: PBMCs. These receptors were taken from a woman aged 18 to 35 in good health and CMV-seronegative. Both conserved end residues are part of each CDR3. A D gene is named only where the DNA matches it firmly.

D gene: -; J gene: TRBJ1-5; V gene: TRBV6-1; CDR3 protein: CASAPSGGNQPQHF; CDR3 DNA: TGTGCCAGCGCCCCAAGCGGGGGCAATCAGCCCCAGCATTTT
D gene: TRBD1; J gene: TRBJ1-1; V gene: TRBV30; CDR3 protein: CAWSRQGVTEAFF; CDR3 DNA: TGTGCCTGGAGCAGACAGGGGGTCACTGAAGCTTTCTTT
D gene: TRBD1; J gene: TRBJ1-2; V gene: TRBV19; CDR3 protein: CASSPGQGTYGYTF; CDR3 DNA: TGTGCCAGTAGCCCGGGACAGGGGACCTATGGCTACACCTTC
D gene: TRBD1; J gene: TRBJ1-2; V gene: TRBV4-3; CDR3 protein: CASSHQQQDRGDGYTF; CDR3 DNA: TGCGCCAGCAGCCACCAGCAACAGGACAGGGGAGATGGCTACACCTTC
D gene: -; J gene: TRBJ2-5; V gene: TRBV7-7; CDR3 protein: CASSLARQETQYF; CDR3 DNA: TGTGCCAGCAGCTTAGCGAGACAAGAGACCCAGTACTTC
D gene: -; J gene: TRBJ2-2; V gene: TRBV14; CDR3 protein: CASKLSTGELFF; CDR3 DNA: TGTGCCAGCAAGTTGAGCACCGGGGAGCTGTTTTTT
D gene: TRBD2; J gene: TRBJ2-3; V gene: TRBV30; CDR3 protein: CAWSWSLAGAQTDTQYF; CDR3 DNA: TGTGCCTGGAGTTGGTCGCTGGCGGGAGCGCAAACAGATACGCAGTATTTT
D gene: TRBD2; J gene: TRBJ2-3; V gene: TRBV6-1; CDR3 protein: CASSIAGEVTDTQYF; CDR3 DNA: TGTGCCAGCAGCATAGCGGGAGAGGTCACAGATACGCAGTATTTT
D gene: -; J gene: TRBJ2-2; V gene: TRBV25-1; CDR3 protein: CASSDRPSGPGELFF; CDR3 DNA: TGTGCCAGCAGTGACCGCCCATCTGGGCCCGGGGAGCTGTTTTTT
D gene: TRBD1; J gene: TRBJ1-1; V gene: TRBV5-1; CDR3 protein: CASSLGTGGEAFF; CDR3 DNA: TGCGCCAGCAGCTTAGGGACAGGCGGTGAAGCTTTCTTT
D gene: TRBD1; J gene: TRBJ1-5; V gene: TRBV30; CDR3 protein: CAWAFRGNQPQHF; CDR3 DNA: TGTGCCTGGGCCTTCAGGGGGAATCAGCCCCAGCATTTT
D gene: TRBD2; J gene: TRBJ2-2; V gene: TRBV6-6; CDR3 protein: CASGKLAGGTGELFF; CDR3 DNA: TGTGCCAGCGGGAAACTAGCGGGAGGGACCGGGGAGCTGTTTTTT
D gene: -; J gene: TRBJ2-3; V gene: TRBV7-9; CDR3 protein: CASSLVGRAPTTDTQYF; CDR3 DNA: TGTGCCAGCAGCTTAGTTGGGCGGGCCCCCACCACAGATACGCAGTATTTT
D gene: TRBD2; J gene: TRBJ2-7; V gene: TRBV7-3; CDR3 protein: CASSFGLAVYEQYF; CDR3 DNA: TGTGCCAGCAGCTTCGGACTAGCGGTTTACGAGCAGTACTTC